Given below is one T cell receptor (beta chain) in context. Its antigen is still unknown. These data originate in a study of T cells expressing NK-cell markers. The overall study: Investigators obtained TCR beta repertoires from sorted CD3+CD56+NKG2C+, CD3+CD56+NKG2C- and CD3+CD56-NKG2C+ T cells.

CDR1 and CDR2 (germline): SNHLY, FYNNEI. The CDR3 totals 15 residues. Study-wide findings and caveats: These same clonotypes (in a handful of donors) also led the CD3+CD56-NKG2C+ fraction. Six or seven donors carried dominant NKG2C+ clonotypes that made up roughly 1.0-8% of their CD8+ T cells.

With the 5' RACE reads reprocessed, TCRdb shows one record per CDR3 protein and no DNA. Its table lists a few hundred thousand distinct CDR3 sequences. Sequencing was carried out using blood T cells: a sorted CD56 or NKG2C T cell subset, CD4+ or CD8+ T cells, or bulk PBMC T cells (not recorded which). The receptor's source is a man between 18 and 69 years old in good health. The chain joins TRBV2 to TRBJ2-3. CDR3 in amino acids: CARDPTASSTDTQYF.